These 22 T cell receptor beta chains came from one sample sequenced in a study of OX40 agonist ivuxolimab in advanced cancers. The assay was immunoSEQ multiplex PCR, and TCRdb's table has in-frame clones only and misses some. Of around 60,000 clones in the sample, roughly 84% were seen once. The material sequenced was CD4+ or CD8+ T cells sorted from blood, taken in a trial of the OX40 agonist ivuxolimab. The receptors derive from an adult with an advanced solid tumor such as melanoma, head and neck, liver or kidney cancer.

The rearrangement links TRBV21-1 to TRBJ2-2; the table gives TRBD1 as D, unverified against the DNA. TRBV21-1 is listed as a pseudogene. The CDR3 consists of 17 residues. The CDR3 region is CASSKVSGTKNTGELFF. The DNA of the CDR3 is TGTGCCAGCAGCAAAGTTTCTGGGACAAAGAACACCGGGGAGCTGTTTTTT.

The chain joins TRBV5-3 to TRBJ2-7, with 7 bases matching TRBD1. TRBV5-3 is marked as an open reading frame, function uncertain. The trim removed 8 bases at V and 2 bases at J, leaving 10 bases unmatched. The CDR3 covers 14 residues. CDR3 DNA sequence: TGTGCCAGCAGCCAACGGACAGGAGCCTACGAGCAGTACTTC. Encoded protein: CASSQRTGAYEQYF.

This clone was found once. As DNA, the CDR3 is TGCAGCGTTTCACTAGCGGCCACGAACACCGGGGAGCTGTTTTTT. It yields the protein CSVSLAATNTGELFF. The chain carries TRBV29-1 and TRBJ2-2, with 8 bases matching TRBD2. The V gene's germline CDR1 is SQVTM and CDR2 ANQGSEA. V lost 5 bases, J lost 0 bases, and 5 bases stayed unmatched. The CDR3 spans 15 residues.

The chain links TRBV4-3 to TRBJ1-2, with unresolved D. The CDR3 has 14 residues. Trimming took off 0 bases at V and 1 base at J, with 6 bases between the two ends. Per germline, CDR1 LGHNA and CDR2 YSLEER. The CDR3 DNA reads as TGCGCCAGCAGCCAAGATGCCAGTAACTATGGCTACACCTTC. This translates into CASSQDASNYGYTF.

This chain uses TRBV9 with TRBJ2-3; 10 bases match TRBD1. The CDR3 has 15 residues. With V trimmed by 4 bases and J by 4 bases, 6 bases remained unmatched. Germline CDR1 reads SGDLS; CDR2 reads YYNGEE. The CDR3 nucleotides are TGTGCCAGCAGCATACGGGACAGGGGATCAGATACGCAGTATTTT. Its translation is CASSIRDRGSDTQYF.

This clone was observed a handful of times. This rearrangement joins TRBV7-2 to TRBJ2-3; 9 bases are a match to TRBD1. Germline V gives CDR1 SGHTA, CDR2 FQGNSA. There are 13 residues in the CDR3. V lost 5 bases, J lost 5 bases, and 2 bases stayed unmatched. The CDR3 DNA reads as TGTGCCAGCAGCCTGGGACAGGGAGATACGCAGTATTTT. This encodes CASSLGQGDTQYF.

In DNA form, the CDR3 reads TGTGCCAGCTCACCCTTGGGAGACGGATACGAGCAGTACTTC. Protein sequence: CASSPLGDGYEQYF. The chain has TRBV18 and TRBJ2-7; D is perhaps TRBD2 (5 bases). Germline V gene sequence: CDR1 KGHSH, CDR2 LQKENI. The CDR3 spans 14 residues. Trimming took off 3 bases at V and 4 bases at J, with 13 bases between the two ends.

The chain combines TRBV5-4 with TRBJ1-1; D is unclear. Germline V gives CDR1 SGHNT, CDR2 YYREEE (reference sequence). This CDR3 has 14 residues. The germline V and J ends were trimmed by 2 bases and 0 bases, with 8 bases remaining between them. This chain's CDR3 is CASSFPGMNTEAFF. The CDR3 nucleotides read TGTGCCAGCAGCTTCCCAGGAATGAACACTGAAGCTTTCTTT. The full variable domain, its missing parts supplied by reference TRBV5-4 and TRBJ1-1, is ETGVTQSPTHLIKTRGQQVTLRCSSQSGHNTVSWYQQALGQGPQFIFQYYREEENGRGNFPPRFSGLQFPNYSSELNVNALELDDSALYLCASSFPGMNTEAFFGQGTRLTVV.

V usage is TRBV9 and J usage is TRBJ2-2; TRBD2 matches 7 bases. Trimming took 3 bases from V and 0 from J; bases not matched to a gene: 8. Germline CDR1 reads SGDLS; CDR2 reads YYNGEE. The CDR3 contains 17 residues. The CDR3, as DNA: TGTGCCAGCAGCGCCACGCCGGGACTATCGAACACCGGGGAGCTGTTTTTT. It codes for CASSATPGLSNTGELFF.

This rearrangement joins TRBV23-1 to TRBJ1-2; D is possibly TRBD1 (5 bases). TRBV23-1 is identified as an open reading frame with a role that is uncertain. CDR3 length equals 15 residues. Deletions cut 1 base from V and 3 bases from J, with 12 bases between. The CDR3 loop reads CASSQYTTEDYGYTF. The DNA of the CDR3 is TGCGCCAGCAGTCAATATACGACAGAGGACTATGGCTACACCTTC.

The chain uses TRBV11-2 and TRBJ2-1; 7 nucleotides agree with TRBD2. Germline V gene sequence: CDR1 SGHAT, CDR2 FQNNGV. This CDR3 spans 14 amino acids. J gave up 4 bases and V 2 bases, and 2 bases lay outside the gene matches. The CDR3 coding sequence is TGTGCCAGCAGCTTAAGTAGCGGGTACAATGAGCAGTTCTTC. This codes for CASSLSSGYNEQFF.

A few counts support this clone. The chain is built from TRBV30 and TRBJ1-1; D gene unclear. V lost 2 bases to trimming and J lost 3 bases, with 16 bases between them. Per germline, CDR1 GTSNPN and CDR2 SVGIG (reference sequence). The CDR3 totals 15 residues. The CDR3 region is CAWSHDGISDTEAFF. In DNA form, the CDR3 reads TGTGCCTGGAGTCACGACGGCATATCGGACACTGAAGCTTTCTTT. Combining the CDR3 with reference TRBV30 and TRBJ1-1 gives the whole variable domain SQTIHQWPATLVQPVGSPLSLECTVEGTSNPNLYWYRQAAGRGLQLLFYSVGIGQISSEVPQNLSASRPQDRQFILSSKKLLLSDSGFYLCAWSHDGISDTEAFFGQGTRLTVV.

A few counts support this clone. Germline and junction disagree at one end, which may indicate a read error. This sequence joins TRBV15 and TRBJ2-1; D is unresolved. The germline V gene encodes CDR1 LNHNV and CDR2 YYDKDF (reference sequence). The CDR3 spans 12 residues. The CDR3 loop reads CATSRVPIGPVF. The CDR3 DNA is TGTGCCACCAGCAGAGTTCCAATAGGGCCTGTCTTC.

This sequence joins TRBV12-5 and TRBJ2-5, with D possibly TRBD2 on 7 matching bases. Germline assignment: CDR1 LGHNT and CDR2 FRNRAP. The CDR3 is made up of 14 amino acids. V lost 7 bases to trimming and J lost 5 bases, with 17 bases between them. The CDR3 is CASARTGGWETQYF. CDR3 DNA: TGTGCTAGTGCCCGCACGGGGGGCTGGGAGACCCAGTACTTC.

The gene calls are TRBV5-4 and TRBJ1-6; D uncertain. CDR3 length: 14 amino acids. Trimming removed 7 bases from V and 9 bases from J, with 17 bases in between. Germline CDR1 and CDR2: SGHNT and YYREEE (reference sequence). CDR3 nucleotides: TGTGCCAGCGGCCCGGGCGACCCGGGTTCACCCCTCCACTTT. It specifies CASGPGDPGSPLHF.

The CDR3: CASSTGSSTDTQYF. DNA for the CDR3: TGTGCCAGCAGTACAGGGTCTAGCACAGATACGCAGTATTTT. This chain connects TRBV2 to TRBJ2-3, with a weak D call TRBD1 (6 bases). The ends were cut back, 5 bases at V and 0 bases at J, with 9 bases in the middle. This CDR3 is 14 amino acids long. Germline loops: CDR1 SNHLY, CDR2 FYNNEI.

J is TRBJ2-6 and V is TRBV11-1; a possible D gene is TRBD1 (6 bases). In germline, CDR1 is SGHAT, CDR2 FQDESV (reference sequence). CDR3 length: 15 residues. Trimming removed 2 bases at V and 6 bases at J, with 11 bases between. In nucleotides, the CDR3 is TGTGCCAGCAGCTTATCCAGGGGTAAGGCCAACGTCCTGACTTTC. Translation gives CASSLSRGKANVLTF.

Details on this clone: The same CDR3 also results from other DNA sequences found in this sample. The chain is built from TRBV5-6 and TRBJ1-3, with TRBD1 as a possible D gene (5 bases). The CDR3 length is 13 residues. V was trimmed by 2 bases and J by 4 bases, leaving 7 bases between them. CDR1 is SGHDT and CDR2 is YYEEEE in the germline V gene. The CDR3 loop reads CASSLGAGNTIYF. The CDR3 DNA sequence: TGTGCCAGCAGCTTAGGGGCGGGAAACACCATATATTTT.

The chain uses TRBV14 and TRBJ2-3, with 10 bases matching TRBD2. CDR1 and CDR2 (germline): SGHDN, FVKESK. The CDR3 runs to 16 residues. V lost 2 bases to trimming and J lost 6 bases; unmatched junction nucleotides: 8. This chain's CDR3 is CASSQLLAGVGDTQYF. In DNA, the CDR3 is TGTGCCAGCAGCCAACTTCTAGCGGGAGTAGGTGATACGCAGTATTTT.

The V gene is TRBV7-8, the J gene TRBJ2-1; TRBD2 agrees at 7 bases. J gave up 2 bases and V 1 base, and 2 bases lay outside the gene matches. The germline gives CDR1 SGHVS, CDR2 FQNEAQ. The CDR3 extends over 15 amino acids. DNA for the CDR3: TGTGCCAGCAGCTTAGGGCGGGGGACCTACAATGAGCAGTTCTTC. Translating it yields CASSLGRGTYNEQFF.

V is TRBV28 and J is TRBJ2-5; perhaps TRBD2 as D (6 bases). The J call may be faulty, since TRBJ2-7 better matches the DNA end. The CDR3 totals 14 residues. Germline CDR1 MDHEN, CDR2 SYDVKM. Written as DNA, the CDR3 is TGTGCCAGCAGTTTGGAGGGACCTGCCTACGAGCAGTACTTC. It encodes CASSLEGPAYEQYF.

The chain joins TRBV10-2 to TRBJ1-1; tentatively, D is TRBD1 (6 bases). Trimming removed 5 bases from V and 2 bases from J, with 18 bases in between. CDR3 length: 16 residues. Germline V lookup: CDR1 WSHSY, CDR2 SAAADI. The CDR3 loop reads CASSYGRGQGNTEAFF. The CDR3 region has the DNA TGCGCCAGCAGTTATGGCCGGGGGCAGGGAAACACTGAAGCTTTCTTT.